The rows below give T cell receptor beta chains drawn from one sample of a study of Tregs in tolerant kidney transplant recipients. Using immunoSEQ multiplex PCR, the repertoire was profiled, and TCRdb retains in-frame clones only, with some absent. The profile shows around 16,000 clones, approximately 90% of them singletons. Sequenced sample: CD8+ T cells from blood. The receptors originated from a human donor in good health. Both conserved end residues are part of each CDR3. The D gene is left open where the match is weak. Size is omitted from some rows. Given values are once, few, many or a class for expanded clones.

>NA|TRBJ2-5|TRBV6-5|NA
CASSYSPTLQETQYF
TGTGCCAGCAGTTACTCTCCCACTCTCCAAGAGACCCAGTACTTC
>NA|TRBJ2-3|TRBV10-3|TRBD2
CAISELGGDTDTQYF
TGTGCCATCAGTGAGCTGGGAGGGGACACAGATACGCAGTATTTT
>NA|TRBJ2-1|TRBV19|NA
CAGSIYSFNEQFF
TGTGCCGGTAGTATATACAGCTTCAATGAGCAGTTCTTC
>NA|TRBJ1-2|TRBV21-1|NA
CASSVRGHYGYTF
TGTGCCAGCAGCGTCCGGGGCCACTATGGCTACACCTTC
>NA|TRBJ2-3|TRBV4-1|TRBD2
CASSQVLAGGPRTDTQYF
TGCGCCAGCAGCCAAGTACTAGCGGGGGGGCCTAGGACAGATACGCAGTATTTT
>NA|TRBJ2-7|TRBV5-1|TRBD1
CASSLETGGSDEQYF
TGCGCCAGCAGCTTGGAAACAGGGGGTAGCGACGAGCAGTACTTC
>NA|TRBJ2-7|TRBV5-1|NA
CASSLGQYPGSLEQYF
TGCGCCAGCAGCTTGGGCCAATATCCAGGGTCTCTCGAGCAGTACTTC
>NA|TRBJ2-1|TRBV27|TRBD2
CASSSIREGQNEQFF
TGTGCCAGCAGTTCCATCCGGGAGGGCCAGAATGAGCAGTTCTTC
>NA|TRBJ2-3|TRBV27|TRBD2
CASSGGLAGLRAQYF
TGTGCCAGCAGTGGGGGACTAGCGGGACTTAGGGCGCAGTATTTT
>NA|TRBJ2-7|TRBV27|TRBD2
CASSIGGTSYEQYF
TGTGCCAGCAGTATCGGGGGGACCTCCTACGAGCAGTACTTC
>NA|TRBJ1-1|TRBV18|NA
CASSPEATGNTEAFF
TGTGCCAGCTCACCAGAAGCGACAGGGAACACTGAAGCTTTCTTT
>NA|TRBJ2-1|TRBV4-1|NA
CASSRNQGYEQFF
TGCGCCAGCAGCCGGAATCAGGGGTATGAGCAGTTCTTC
>NA|TRBJ2-3|TRBV21-1|NA
CASNVAGGTTDTQYF
NA
>NA|TRBJ1-1|TRBV27|NA
CASSFEGPNTEAFF
TGTGCCAGCAGTTTTGAGGGGCCGAACACTGAAGCTTTCTTT
>NA|TRBJ2-2|TRBV13|TRBD2
CASSSVAGGNTGELFF
TGTGCCAGCAGCTCCGTAGCGGGAGGGAACACCGGGGAGCTGTTTTTT
>NA|TRBJ2-3|TRBV30|NA
CAWSVRNTQYF
TGTGCCTGGAGTGTACGGAATACGCAGTATTTT
>NA|TRBJ2-1|TRBV5-4|TRBD1
CASRGTDYNEQFF
TGTGCCAGCAGGGGGACAGATTACAATGAGCAGTTCTTC
>NA|TRBJ2-1|TRBV4-3|NA
CASSQDSYNEQFF
TGCGCCAGCAGCCAAGACAGTTACAATGAGCAGTTCTTC
>NA|TRBJ2-1|TRBV10-3|TRBD2
CAISDSGTADEQFF
TGTGCCATCAGTGACAGCGGGACCGCGGATGAGCAGTTCTTC
>NA|TRBJ2-2|TRBV6-6|TRBD2
CASSYARGRDTGELFF
TGTGCCAGCAGTTACGCGAGAGGGAGGGACACCGGGGAGCTGTTTTTT
>few|TRBJ1-2|TRBV4-2|NA
CASSPTHTEGRYGYTF
TGTGCCAGCAGCCCAACTCACACGGAGGGGCGCTATGGCTACACCTTC
>NA|TRBJ2-7|TRBV4-1|NA
CASSPLEVGSYEQYF
TGCGCCAGCAGCCCTCTGGAGGTAGGCTCCTACGAGCAGTACTTC
>NA|TRBJ1-4|TRBV7-6|TRBD1
CASSLVSQGPQGSATNEKLFF
TGTGCCAGCAGCTTAGTCTCCCAAGGTCCACAGGGGAGTGCAACTAATGAAAAACTGTTTTTT
>once|TRBJ1-6|TRBV7-6|NA
CASSEGGISPLHF
TGTGCCAGCAGCGAGGGGGGGATTTCACCCCTCCACTTT
>NA|TRBJ1-1|TRBV30|NA
CAWSRTEAFF
TGTGCCTGGAGCCGCACTGAAGCTTTCTTT
>once|TRBJ2-7|TRBV4-3|TRBD2
CASSPGTSGTYEQYF
TGCGCCAGCAGCCCCGGGACTAGCGGAACCTACGAGCAGTACTTC
>once|TRBJ1-1|TRBV19|NA
CASSIARLAEAFF
TGTGCCAGTAGTATAGCGAGGTTAGCTGAAGCTTTCTTT
>NA|TRBJ2-5|TRBV11-2|NA
CASSPFPSTGSEETQYF
TGTGCCAGCAGCCCCTTCCCCTCAACCGGGAGTGAAGAGACCCAGTACTTC
>NA|TRBJ2-1|TRBV13|NA
CASRGLTMASNEQFF
TGTGCCAGCAGAGGACTAACGATGGCGAGCAATGAGCAGTTCTTC
>NA|TRBJ1-2|TRBV19|TRBD1
CASSIDRRTGIRYGYTF
TGTGCCAGTAGTATAGATCGGAGGACAGGGATCCGCTATGGCTACACCTTC
>NA|TRBJ1-1|TRBV29-1|NA
CSVGRPEAFF
TGCAGCGTTGGGCGCCCTGAAGCTTTCTTT
>once|TRBJ1-2|TRBV7-7|NA
CASSLDHLLKGYTF
TGTGCTAGCAGCTTAGATCATTTGCTGAAAGGCTACACCTTC
>NA|TRBJ2-1|TRBV11-2|NA
CASSFSSDFRNEQFF
TGTGCCAGCAGCTTTTCTTCGGACTTTAGGAATGAGCAGTTCTTC
>NA|TRBJ2-7|TRBV6-6|NA
CASSYTGNSYEQYF
TGTGCCAGCAGCTACACTGGCAACTCCTACGAGCAGTACTTC
>NA|TRBJ1-5|TRBV7-9|TRBD1
CASSSTGGGQPQHF
TGTGCCAGCAGCTCAACAGGGGGAGGCCAGCCCCAGCATTTT
>few|TRBJ2-3|TRBV6-5|NA
CATFQGTQYF
TGTGCCACCTTTCAGGGTACGCAGTATTTT
>few|TRBJ2-1|TRBV7-9|NA
CASSPYSDGPLNEQFF
TGTGCCAGCAGCCCTTACTCGGACGGACCCTTAAATGAGCAGTTCTTC
>few|TRBJ2-3|TRBV29-1|NA
CSAAGRGVSDTQYF
TGCAGCGCTGCGGGTAGAGGGGTATCAGATACGCAGTATTTT
>NA|TRBJ2-7|TRBV19|NA
CASSTTSRGEQYF
TGTGCCAGTAGTACTACCAGCCGGGGGGAGCAGTACTTC
>once|TRBJ2-3|TRBV6-1|NA
CASRTGVLWADTQYF
TGTGCCAGCAGGACGGGAGTTCTCTGGGCAGATACGCAGTATTTT
>NA|TRBJ2-7|TRBV5-1|NA
CASSFSWSYEQYF
TGCGCCAGCAGCTTTAGTTGGTCCTACGAGCAGTACTTC
>NA|TRBJ1-2|TRBV9|NA
CASSGHRESRRSYTF
TGTGCCAGCAGCGGGCACAGGGAAAGTCGGAGGAGCTACACCTTC
>NA|TRBJ2-7|TRBV19|NA
CASSPGVTYEQYF
TGTGCCAGTAGTCCGGGGGTGACCTACGAGCAGTACTTC
>NA|TRBJ2-3|TRBV11-2|TRBD2
CASSLEQLAGADTQYF
TGTGCCAGCAGCTTAGAGCAACTAGCGGGAGCAGATACGCAGTATTTT
>NA|TRBJ2-7|TRBV29-1|NA
CSVEDLGSYEQYF
TGCAGCGTTGAAGATCTAGGAAGCTACGAGCAGTACTTC
>NA|TRBJ2-1|TRBV2|NA
CASSDPGGQVEDQFF
TGTGCCAGCAGTGACCCGGGGGGACAGGTGGAAGACCAGTTCTTC
>NA|TRBJ1-1|TRBV30|NA
CAWGGNTEAFF
TGTGCCTGGGGGGGGAACACTGAAGCTTTCTTT